Included here is one T cell receptor beta chain sequence, with context. Antigen: not known. The data stem from a study of cytomegalovirus exposure and HLA in healthy donors. Study information: It was reported in a later analysis that the same platform had been used for the roughly 130 validation repertoires as for the roughly 670 first-cohort repertoires.

Sequencing used immunoSEQ multiplex PCR; TCRdb keeps in-frame clones, though not all of them. The sample lists some 180,000 clones, about 81% occurring once. Study outcomes and limitations: TCR beta chains numbering some 160 were designated cytomegalovirus-associated. There were some public TCRs occurring in many donors, but most TCR sequences were rare.

The TCR originated in a woman in her 30s in good health and CMV-seronegative. The sequenced material came from PBMCs.

CDR3 protein: CASSRLAGSSTDTQYF. The CDR3 DNA is TGTGCCAGCAGTCGATTAGCGGGGTCTAGCACAGATACGCAGTATTTT. J is TRBJ2-3 and V is TRBV5-4; 8 nucleotides line up with TRBD2. CDR1 SGHNT and CDR2 YYREEE come from the germline V gene (reference sequence). The ends lost 5 bases at V and 0 bases at J; junction bases unmatched: 8. This CDR3 is 16 amino acids long.